The text below deals with one T cell receptor beta chain. This record belongs to a study of blood T cell repertoires in COVID-19. Under the authors' procedure: Quantification of nucleated cells was approximated via reference gene primer amplification. Only in-frame clones appear in the TCRdb table, and some are missing; sequencing was by immunoSEQ multiplex PCR. V, J and clone size reflect that table, while D and trimming were determined from the DNA. The data contain some 200,000 clones, 75% to 90% of them singletons. Two negative PCRs, clearance, or symptom resolution were required of recovered Cohort 3 donors. V trimming: 6 bases; J trimming: 4 bases; junction bases outside the gene matches: 4. CDR1 SNHLY and CDR2 FYNNEI come from the germline V gene. This CDR3 region has 14 residues.

The sample taken for sequencing was PBMCs or T cells enriched from blood (not recorded which). This receptor was obtained from a man aged 35 to 55 who had recovered from COVID-19. The chain uses TRBV2 and TRBJ2-1, with 9 bases matching TRBD1. For the CDR3, the DNA is TGTGCCAGCAGGGGGACAGGGCGATACAATGAGCAGTTCTTC. Protein sequence: CASRGTGRYNEQFF.